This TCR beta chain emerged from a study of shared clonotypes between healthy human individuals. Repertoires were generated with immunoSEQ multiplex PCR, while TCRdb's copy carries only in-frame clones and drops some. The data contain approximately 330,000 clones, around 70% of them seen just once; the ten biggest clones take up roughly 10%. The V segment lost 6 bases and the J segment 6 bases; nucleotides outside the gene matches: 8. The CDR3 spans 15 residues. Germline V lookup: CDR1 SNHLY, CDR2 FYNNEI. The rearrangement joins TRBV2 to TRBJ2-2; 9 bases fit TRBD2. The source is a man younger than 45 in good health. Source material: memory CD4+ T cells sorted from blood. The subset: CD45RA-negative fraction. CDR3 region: CASSAGTSFSGELFF. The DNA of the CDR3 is TGTGCCAGCAGCGCCGGGACTAGCTTTTCCGGGGAGCTGTTTTTT.